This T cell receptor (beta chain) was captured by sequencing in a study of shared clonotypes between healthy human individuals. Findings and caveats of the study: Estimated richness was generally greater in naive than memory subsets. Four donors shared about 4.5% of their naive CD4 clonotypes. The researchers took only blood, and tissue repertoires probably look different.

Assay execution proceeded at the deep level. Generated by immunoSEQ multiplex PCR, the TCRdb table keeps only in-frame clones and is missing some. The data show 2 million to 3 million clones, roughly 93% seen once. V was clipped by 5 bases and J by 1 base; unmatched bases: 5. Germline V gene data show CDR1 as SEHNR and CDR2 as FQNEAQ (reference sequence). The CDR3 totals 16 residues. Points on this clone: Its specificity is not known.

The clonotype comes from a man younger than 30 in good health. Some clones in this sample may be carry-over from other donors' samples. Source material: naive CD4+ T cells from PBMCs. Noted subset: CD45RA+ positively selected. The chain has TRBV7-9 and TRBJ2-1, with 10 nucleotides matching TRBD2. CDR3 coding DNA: TGTGCCAGCAGCCAAACTAGCGGGAAATCCTACAATGAGCAGTTCTTC. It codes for CASSQTSGKSYNEQFF.